This TCR beta chain was retrieved from a study of blood T cell repertoires in COVID-19. Study-level background: In each case, the material was cDNA or gDNA derived from T cells, B-cell-depleted T cells, or PBMCs.

There are 14 residues in the CDR3. Germline V gene lookup returns CDR1 SGHRS and CDR2 YFSETQ. V lost 4 bases and J 3 bases, leaving 10 bases between the germline ends. How the authors handled the data: Using reference gene primer amplification, nucleated cell counts were estimated. Clones were sequenced by immunoSEQ multiplex PCR, and TCRdb holds only the in-frame ones, with some missing. V and J calls and clone size are those listed in that table; D and trimming were worked out from the DNA. The profile shows more than 100,000 clones, over 75% of them singletons. The V call is TRBV5-1, the J call TRBJ2-2; the D gene is possibly TRBD2 (6 bases). What was sequenced was peripheral blood. This receptor was identified in a man in his 60s with active or convalescent COVID-19. Here the CDR3 DNA reads TGCGCCAGCAGCATAACGGGGGACACCGGGGAGCTGTTTTTT. It is translated as CASSITGDTGELFF.